A selection of T cell receptor beta chains follows, all from one sample in a study of blood T cell repertoires in COVID-19. The protocol was immunoSEQ multiplex PCR, while the TCRdb copy is restricted to in-frame clones and leaves out a portion. The sample contains 130,000 to 150,000 clones, roughly 87% of which appear only once. Source material: peripheral blood. These receptors all come from a man in his 70s with acute or convalescent COVID-19. Both conserved end residues are part of each CDR3. D genes are given only for firm matches. Clone size is given for some rows only: seen once, a few or many times, or a class if the clone is expanded.

d_call	j_call	clone_size	v_call	cdr3_aa	cdr3_nt
TRBD1	TRBJ1-1	NA	TRBV3-1/TRBV3-2	CASSYRDRGGTEAFF	TGTGCCAGCAGCTACCGGGACAGGGGAGGGACTGAAGCTTTCTTT
TRBD1	TRBJ1-6	NA	TRBV6-1	CASSDPTGAYNSPLHF	TGTGCCAGCAGTGACCCGACAGGGGCCTATAATTCACCCCTCCACTTT
NA	TRBJ1-2	NA	TRBV5-1	CASSPTGEVDGYTF	TGCGCCAGCAGCCCCACGGGGGAGGTTGACGGCTACACCTTC
NA	TRBJ2-5	NA	TRBV7-6	CASSLNTGMETQYF	TGTGCCAGCAGCCTAAATACGGGGATGGAGACCCAGTACTTC
NA	TRBJ2-3	NA	TRBV27	CASSLSNTRGTDTQYF	TGTGCCAGCAGTTTATCGAACACTCGAGGGACAGATACGCAGTATTTT
NA	TRBJ2-6	NA	TRBV5-1	CASKGGTGVSAGANVLTF	TGCGCCAGCAAGGGGGGTACAGGGGTATCTGCCGGGGCCAACGTCCTGACTTTC
NA	TRBJ2-5	NA	TRBV9	CASSVTGLETQYF	TGTGCCAGCAGTGTAACTGGGCTGGAGACCCAGTACTTC
NA	TRBJ2-2	NA	TRBV14	CASSHRERGTGELFF	TGTGCCAGCAGCCACAGGGAAAGAGGCACCGGGGAGCTGTTTTTT
TRBD1	TRBJ2-7	NA	TRBV6-5	CASSPSGTGGYEQYF	TGTGCCAGCAGTCCAAGCGGGACAGGGGGATACGAGCAGTACTTC
TRBD1	TRBJ2-1	NA	TRBV5-4	CASSLNPTGDNEQFF	TGTGCCAGCAGCTTGAACCCCACAGGGGACAATGAGCAGTTCTTC
TRBD1	TRBJ1-4	NA	TRBV6-5	CASNGQVPGKLFF	TGTGCCAGCAACGGACAGGTCCCAGGAAAACTGTTTTTT
TRBD1	TRBJ1-1	NA	TRBV2	CASSEGQGARNEAFF	TGTGCCAGCAGTGAGGGACAGGGGGCGCGGAATGAAGCTTTCTTT
NA	TRBJ2-7	NA	TRBV11-3	CASSLEKGGGGYEQYF	TGTGCCAGCAGCTTGGAAAAAGGGGGAGGGGGCTACGAGCAGTACTTC
NA	TRBJ1-1	NA	TRBV29-1	CSVDLQPNTTEAFF	TGCAGCGTTGACTTACAGCCGAACACGACTGAAGCTTTCTTT
TRBD1	TRBJ1-5	NA	TRBV19	CASRMGQNNQPQHF	TGTGCCAGTAGAATGGGACAGAACAATCAGCCCCAGCATTTT
NA	TRBJ2-5	few	TRBV4-1	CASSQGDRGRETQYF	TGCGCCAGCAGCCAAGGGGATCGGGGTCGGGAGACCCAGTACTTC